These 21 T cell receptor beta chains were all obtained from the same sample, sequenced in a study of T cells in tuberculosis. Noted time point: new active TB diagnosis, blood taken before or within 7 days of starting treatment. Generated by immunoSEQ multiplex PCR, the TCRdb table keeps only in-frame clones and is missing some. The sample gives more than 20,000 clones, roughly 84% of which show up once; 14% to 15% is in the top ten. This specimen was PBMCs, taken at tuberculosis diagnosis. The receptor source for this set is an adult with tuberculosis.

This chain uses TRBV5-1 with TRBJ1-4; 7 positions agree with TRBD1. Germline CDR1 reads SGHRS; CDR2 reads YFSETQ. Trimming cost V 4 bases and J 4 bases; bases outside gene matches: 7. This CDR3 is built from 15 residues. CDR3 region: CASSPPGQHNEKLFF. CDR3 coding DNA: TGCGCCAGCAGCCCACCGGGACAGCATAATGAAAAACTGTTTTTT.

In its sample, this clone was seen a few times. In DNA, the CDR3 is TGTGCCAGCTCACCTGCAGGGCAGTATGGCTACACCTTC. Translated: CASSPAGQYGYTF. The J gene is TRBJ1-2, the V gene TRBV18, with a tentative D call TRBD1 (5 bases). The CDR3 contains 13 residues. In germline, CDR1 is KGHSH, CDR2 LQKENI. The V end lost 3 bases, the J end lost 5 bases, and 10 bases lay between the germline ends.

The chain couples TRBV7-9 to TRBJ1-1; D gene unclear. This CDR3 comprises 13 residues. Germline V gene sequence: CDR1 SEHNR, CDR2 FQNEAQ (reference sequence). Trimming cost V 2 bases and J 1 base, with 5 bases left between them. CDR3 sequence reads: CASSLLANTEAFF. In nucleotides, the CDR3 is TGTGCCAGCAGCTTACTGGCGAACACTGAAGCTTTCTTT.

V usage is TRBV11-2 and J usage is TRBJ1-2, with a possible D match to TRBD1 (6 bases). CDR1 and CDR2 (germline): SGHAT, FQNNGV. CDR3 length: 13 amino acids. V gave up 0 bases and J gave up 6 bases, with 8 bases separating them. The CDR3 nucleotides are TGTGCCAGCAGCTTAGATCACAGGGATGGCTACACCTTC. Protein product: CASSLDHRDGYTF.

This clone was detected only a few times. The rearrangement links TRBV7-6 to TRBJ2-6; the D is unclear. V was pared by 1 base and J by 0 bases, with 7 bases between. Per germline, CDR1 SGHVS and CDR2 FNYEAQ. This CDR3 spans 16 amino acids. CDR3 amino acids: CASSLVASSGANVLTF. In nucleotides, the CDR3 is TGTGCCAGCAGCTTAGTTGCGAGCTCTGGGGCCAACGTCCTGACTTTC.

In this sample, this clone turned up a few times. The V and J genes are TRBV30 and TRBJ1-6, with D unresolved. The germline CDR1 and CDR2 sequences are GTSNPN and SVGIG (reference sequence). The CDR3 runs to 16 residues. V lost 1 base to trimming and J lost 2 bases, with 12 bases between them. The CDR3 sequence is CAWSGPGRTYNSPLHF. The CDR3 nucleotides are TGTGCCTGGAGTGGGCCAGGTCGCACCTATAATTCACCCCTCCACTTT.

The chain joins TRBV19 to TRBJ1-5, with D maybe TRBD1 (6 bases). Trimming removed 5 bases at V and 5 bases at J, with 10 bases between. From germline, CDR1 is LNHDA and CDR2 SQIVND (reference sequence). There are 13 residues in the CDR3. CDR3 region: CASSSQGDQPQHF. The CDR3 DNA reads as TGTGCCAGTAGTTCACAGGGAGATCAGCCCCAGCATTTT.

This clone was recorded only once. The chain employs TRBV27 and TRBJ2-7, with D uncertain. The CDR3 is made up of 12 amino acids. CDR1 MNHEY and CDR2 SMNVEV come from the germline V gene (reference sequence). The V gene lost 9 bases and the J gene lost 0 bases, with 9 bases spanning the gap. Here the CDR3 reads CASYSSSYEQYF. CDR3 sequence (DNA): TGTGCCAGTTACTCAAGCTCCTACGAGCAGTACTTC.

This sequence joins TRBV19 and TRBJ1-2; possible D gene TRBD1, 6 bases. The CDR3 runs 15 residues. Germline V gives CDR1 LNHDA, CDR2 SQIVND (reference sequence). Trimming left V 5 bases short and J 4 bases short, with 17 bases between. In DNA, the CDR3 is TGTGCCAGTAGTCTATACGCCAGGGGAGCCTATGGCTACACCTTC. This encodes CASSLYARGAYGYTF.

V usage is TRBV6-1 and J usage is TRBJ2-1; 7 bases align to TRBD1. Looked up from germline, CDR1 is MNHNS and CDR2 is SASEGT. The CDR3 totals 15 residues. After removal of 10 bases from V and 1 base from J, the junction contained 10 bases not matched to a gene. Here the CDR3 reads CATRPGQASYNEQFF. The CDR3 bases are TGTGCCACCAGACCAGGACAGGCGTCCTACAATGAGCAGTTCTTC.

The DNA for the CDR3 is TGTGCCAGCAGCTTCGGTCAGGGTGGCGCAGATACGCAGTATTTT. Translation gives CASSFGQGGADTQYF. The genes are TRBV5-5 and TRBJ2-3, with D perhaps TRBD1 (5 bases). With 2 bases removed from V and 4 bases from J, the gap between germline ends came to 14 bases. Germline V gives CDR1 SGHKS, CDR2 YYEKEE (reference sequence). The CDR3 spans 15 residues. Full variable domain (remainder filled in from reference TRBV5-5 and TRBJ2-3): DAGVTQSPTHLIKTRGQQVTLRCSPISGHKSVSWYQQVLGQGPQFIFQYYEKEERGRGNFPDRFSARQFPNYSSELNVNALLLGDSALYLCASSFGQGGADTQYFGPGTRLTVL.

The chain links TRBV9 to TRBJ2-7; the match to TRBD2 covers 8 bases. Germline-derived CDR1 and CDR2 are SGDLS and YYNGEE. Germline trimming cut 2 bases from V and 2 bases from J; bases unmatched to any gene: 3. This CDR3 is 14 amino acids long. CDR3 nucleotide sequence: TGTGCCAGCAGCGTCGCAGCGGGAGCCTACGAGCAGTACTTC. This gives the protein CASSVAAGAYEQYF.

This chain joins TRBV28 and TRBJ2-7; 8 bases are shared with TRBD1. This CDR3 is 13 amino acids long. Looked up from germline, CDR1 is MDHEN and CDR2 is SYDVKM. Trimming at V came to 4 bases and at J to 2 bases, leaving 1 base not matched to a gene. The CDR3 region has the DNA TGTGCCAGCAGTTGGGGACAGGCCTACGAGCAGTACTTC. This codes for CASSWGQAYEQYF.

The rearrangement links TRBV2 to TRBJ1-5; 9 bases are shared with TRBD1. Germline CDR1 reads SNHLY; CDR2 reads FYNNEI. The CDR3 runs 16 residues. The V gene end was trimmed by 4 bases and the J gene end by 3 bases; junction bases not matched to a gene: 7. The DNA of the CDR3 is TGTGCCAGCAGTGGGGACAGGGCTCTATTCAATCAGCCCCAGCATTTT. It yields the protein CASSGDRALFNQPQHF.

CDR3 DNA: TGTGCCAGCAGCCAGGATTGGAAGGATAATGAAAAACTGTTTTTT. As protein: CASSQDWKDNEKLFF. The chain combines TRBV7-9 with TRBJ1-4; no reliable D call. In germline, CDR1 is SEHNR, CDR2 FQNEAQ (reference sequence). The CDR3 has 15 amino acids. V lost 5 bases and J 4 bases, leaving 14 bases between the germline ends.

This chain joins TRBV29-1 and TRBJ1-1, with no clear D. V was cut by 4 bases and J by 0 bases, with 9 bases left in between. The length of the CDR3 is 13 residues. CDR1 is SQVTM, CDR2 ANQGSEA, per germline. The CDR3 DNA reads as TGCAGCGTTGCCCGGAGGGTGAACACTGAAGCTTTCTTT. Translating gives CSVARRVNTEAFF.

The chain carries TRBV7-8 and TRBJ1-2, with TRBD1 as a possible D gene (5 bases). The CDR3 is 16 amino acids. Trimming pared 6 bases from V and 7 bases from J, leaving 24 bases between. Germline CDR1 is SGHVS and CDR2 is FQNEAQ. As DNA, the CDR3 is TGTGCCAGCAGACCTTCCGGCCGACAGACGTCCTTTGGCTACACCTTC. The encoded protein is CASRPSGRQTSFGYTF.

This clone was found once. The CDR3 reads CSISSGEDTIYF. Written as DNA, the CDR3 is TGCAGCATTTCGAGCGGGGAGGACACCATATATTTT. V is TRBV29-1 and J is TRBJ1-3, with D hard to call. Germline CDR1 reads SQVTM; CDR2 reads ANQGSEA. The CDR3 consists of 12 residues. Trimming shortened V by 8 bases and J by 8 bases, and 16 bases separated the two germline ends.

Here the CDR3 reads CAWSSVSTLVYEQYF. Written as DNA, the CDR3 is TGTGCCTGGAGCTCTGTATCCACTCTGGTCTACGAGCAGTACTTC. V and J are TRBV30 and TRBJ2-7; the D is unclear. V shed 3 bases and J shed 3 bases, with 18 bases lying between them. This CDR3 contains 15 residues. CDR1 is GTSNPN, CDR2 SVGIG, per germline (reference sequence).

The chain couples TRBV6-5 to TRBJ1-5, with D possibly TRBD1 on 5 matching bases. The V end lost 6 bases, the J end lost 9 bases, and 15 bases lay between the germline ends. Germline loops: CDR1 MNHEY, CDR2 SVGAGI. The CDR3 sequence is 13 residues long. CDR3 DNA sequence: TGTGCCAGCAGGGACGGGGGTATTGGGCCCCAGCATTTT. This codes for CASRDGGIGPQHF.

This chain connects TRBV30 to TRBJ1-6; 9 bases are shared with TRBD1. The CDR3 is 15 amino acids. Trimming took 2 bases from V and 7 from J; bases not matched to a gene: 6. Germline CDR1 and CDR2: GTSNPN and SVGIG (reference sequence). The CDR3 DNA reads TGTGCCTGGAGTCCCTCGGACAGGGGCAATTCACCCCTCCACTTT. This sequence encodes CAWSPSDRGNSPLHF.